This is a list of T cell receptor beta chains from one sample in a study of PD-1 blockade in classical Hodgkin lymphoma. Produced via immunoSEQ multiplex PCR; TCRdb's table is partial and in-frame only. The sample includes about 93,000 clones, around 80% seen only once; the top ten take 9.4%. Sequences were derived from peripheral blood mononuclear cells (PBMCs), sampled before the fourth cycle of nivolumab. Receptor source: a human donor with classical Hodgkin lymphoma. The CDR3 runs from the conserved cysteine through the conserved F or W. Each record gives: D gene, V gene, clone size, J gene, CDR3 DNA, CDR3 protein. A D gene is named only where the DNA matches it firmly. Some rows mark clone size as missing; the rest say once, few, many or name a class of expanded clone.

D gene: .
V gene: TRBV7-2
clone size: .
J gene: TRBJ2-7
CDR3 DNA: TGTGCCAGCAGCCGTACTAGCTCCTACGAGCAGTACTTC
CDR3 protein: CASSRTSSYEQYF

D gene: TRBD2
V gene: TRBV9
clone size: .
J gene: TRBJ2-1
CDR3 DNA: TGTGCCAGCAGCGTCCTAGCGGACGACGAGCAGTTCTTC
CDR3 protein: CASSVLADDEQFF

D gene: .
V gene: TRBV6-5
clone size: .
J gene: TRBJ2-1
CDR3 DNA: TGTGCCAGCAGTGTCCCCGGACACCTTGATAATGAGCAGTTCTTC
CDR3 protein: CASSVPGHLDNEQFF

D gene: .
V gene: TRBV6-1
clone size: .
J gene: TRBJ1-2
CDR3 DNA: TGTGCCAGCAGTGAAGCGCTAGGGGCGAACTATGGCTACACCTTC
CDR3 protein: CASSEALGANYGYTF

D gene: .
V gene: TRBV5-1
clone size: few
J gene: TRBJ1-1
CDR3 DNA: TGCGCCAGCAGCTTGAACACTGAAGCTTTCTTT
CDR3 protein: CASSLNTEAFF

D gene: TRBD1
V gene: TRBV19
clone size: .
J gene: TRBJ2-7
CDR3 DNA: TGTGCCAGTAGTATGGACAGGGGGCAGGAGGCCTACGAGCAGTACTTC
CDR3 protein: CASSMDRGQEAYEQYF

D gene: TRBD1
V gene: TRBV27
clone size: .
J gene: TRBJ2-7
CDR3 DNA: TGTGCCAGCAGTTTCCAGGGGGCTACCTACGAGCAGTACTTC
CDR3 protein: CASSFQGATYEQYF

D gene: .
V gene: TRBV29-1
clone size: .
J gene: TRBJ2-5
CDR3 DNA: TGCAGTGGTGGAGGAGGTGTAGCCCAAAAGACGGAGACCCAGTACTTC
CDR3 protein: CSGGGGVAQKTETQYF

D gene: .
V gene: TRBV7-3
clone size: .
J gene: TRBJ1-2
CDR3 DNA: TGTGCCAGCAGCTTAAAAGCTGAAGTCTATGGCTACACCTTC
CDR3 protein: CASSLKAEVYGYTF

D gene: .
V gene: TRBV13
clone size: few
J gene: TRBJ1-2
CDR3 DNA: TGTGCCAGCAGCTTAGTTCGCTATGGCTACACCTTC
CDR3 protein: CASSLVRYGYTF

D gene: .
V gene: TRBV19
clone size: medium-sized
J gene: TRBJ1-1
CDR3 DNA: TGTGCCAGTAGCCACCCTCGGGATGAAGCTTTCTTT
CDR3 protein: CASSHPRDEAFF

D gene: TRBD2
V gene: TRBV19
clone size: .
J gene: TRBJ2-7
CDR3 DNA: TGTGCCAGTAGTCGGAGACTAGCGGGAGCCCGCTCCTACGAGCAGTACTTC
CDR3 protein: CASSRRLAGARSYEQYF

D gene: .
V gene: TRBV11-3
clone size: .
J gene: TRBJ2-7
CDR3 DNA: TGTGCCAGCAGCTTAGTCGCGGAATGGATAGCCTACGAGCAGTACTTC
CDR3 protein: CASSLVAEWIAYEQYF

D gene: .
V gene: TRBV27
clone size: .
J gene: TRBJ1-1
CDR3 DNA: TGTGCCAGCAGTTTGGAGGCCGGTGAGGTGAACACTGAAGCTTTCTTT
CDR3 protein: CASSLEAGEVNTEAFF

D gene: TRBD1
V gene: TRBV6-5
clone size: .
J gene: TRBJ2-1
CDR3 DNA: TGTGCCAGCAGTTACTCCACAGGGGGAACCTACAATGAGCAGTTCTTC
CDR3 protein: CASSYSTGGTYNEQFF

D gene: .
V gene: TRBV2
clone size: once
J gene: TRBJ1-1
CDR3 DNA: TGTGCCAGCAGTGAAGGTTTATGGGACGGACTGAACACTGAAGCTTTCTTT
CDR3 protein: CASSEGLWDGLNTEAFF

D gene: TRBD1
V gene: TRBV10-3
clone size: .
J gene: TRBJ1-2
CDR3 DNA: TGTGCCATCAGTGAGTCCGCGGCAGGGGGTGAGGGCTACACCTTC
CDR3 protein: CAISESAAGGEGYTF

D gene: TRBD1
V gene: TRBV4-2
clone size: .
J gene: TRBJ2-7
CDR3 DNA: TGTGCCAGCAGCCCTCGGACAGGTTACGAGCAGTACTTC
CDR3 protein: CASSPRTGYEQYF

D gene: .
V gene: TRBV5-1
clone size: .
J gene: TRBJ1-1
CDR3 DNA: TGCGCCAGCAGGGGTCCAGGGAACACTGAAGCTTTCTTT
CDR3 protein: CASRGPGNTEAFF

D gene: .
V gene: TRBV6-6
clone size: few
J gene: TRBJ2-3
CDR3 DNA: TGTGCCAGCAGTTACGGGGATACGCAGTATTTT
CDR3 protein: CASSYGDTQYF

D gene: .
V gene: TRBV2
clone size: .
J gene: TRBJ2-1
CDR3 DNA: TGTGCCAGCAGTGTAGGGATCCCTTCTCCCTATAATGAGCAGTTCTTC
CDR3 protein: CASSVGIPSPYNEQFF

D gene: .
V gene: TRBV2
clone size: few
J gene: TRBJ1-4
CDR3 DNA: TGTGCCAGCAGCGACAGTTCAACTAATGAAAAACTGTTTTTT
CDR3 protein: CASSDSSTNEKLFF

D gene: .
V gene: TRBV2
clone size: few
J gene: TRBJ2-7
CDR3 DNA: TGTGCCAGCAGTGGCGGATCGTGGGAGCAGTACTTC
CDR3 protein: CASSGGSWEQYF

D gene: .
V gene: TRBV19
clone size: .
J gene: TRBJ2-3
CDR3 DNA: TGTGCCAGTAGTATTGGCCGGACAGATACGCAGTATTTT
CDR3 protein: CASSIGRTDTQYF

D gene: .
V gene: TRBV7-2
clone size: .
J gene: TRBJ1-3
CDR3 DNA: TGTGCCAGCAGCTTAGCGGCAGCCTCTAGCTCTGGAAACACCATATATTTT
CDR3 protein: CASSLAAASSSGNTIYF

D gene: TRBD1
V gene: TRBV6-1
clone size: once
J gene: TRBJ2-7
CDR3 DNA: TGTGCCAGCAGTGAATACAGGGGGCTTACCTACGAGCAGTACTTC
CDR3 protein: CASSEYRGLTYEQYF

D gene: .
V gene: TRBV6-1
clone size: few
J gene: TRBJ2-1
CDR3 DNA: TGTGCCAGCAGTAGACAGTCCAGCTCCTACAATGAGCAGTTCTTC
CDR3 protein: CASSRQSSSYNEQFF

D gene: TRBD1
V gene: TRBV6-5
clone size: .
J gene: TRBJ1-5
CDR3 DNA: TGTGCCAGCAGTAAGGACAGGGGAGATCAGCCCCAGCATTTT
CDR3 protein: CASSKDRGDQPQHF

D gene: .
V gene: TRBV5-6
clone size: .
J gene: TRBJ1-1
CDR3 DNA: TGTGCCAGCAGCTTAACGATGAACACTGAAGCTTTCTTT
CDR3 protein: CASSLTMNTEAFF